A selection of T cell receptor beta chains follows, all from one sample in a study of blood T cell repertoires in COVID-19. The assay was immunoSEQ multiplex PCR, and TCRdb's table has in-frame clones only and misses some. Among some 150,000 clones listed, 84% were seen once. Sequencing was performed on peripheral blood. The receptors originated from a human donor in a cohort sampled during active COVID-19. Both conserved end residues are part of each CDR3. The D gene is left open where the match is weak. Clone size appears in some rows only: once, few, many, or a class for an expanded clone.

TRBJ1-6 | NA | 14 | TRBV11-2 | TRBD1 | CASSLDRYNSPLHF | TGTGCCAGCAGCCTGGACAGGTATAATTCACCCCTCCACTTT
TRBJ2-2 | NA | 15 | TRBV10-2 | TRBD2 | CASSYGGVATGELFF | TGCGCCAGCAGCTATGGGGGGGTAGCGACCGGGGAGCTGTTTTTT
TRBJ2-3 | NA | 14 | TRBV11-2 | NA | CASSLDRQLDTQYF | TGTGCCAGCAGCTTAGACCGACAGTTAGATACGCAGTATTTT
TRBJ2-2 | many | 16 | TRBV7-2 | NA | CASSFSVRANTGELFF | TGTGCCAGCAGCTTCTCGGTCAGGGCGAACACCGGGGAGCTGTTTTTT
TRBJ2-5 | once | 15 | TRBV18 | TRBD2 | CASSPPVGSGETQYF | TGTGCCAGCTCCCCCCCCGTCGGTAGCGGGGAGACCCAGTACTTC
TRBJ1-5 | few | 15 | TRBV9 | NA | CASSSSGGVEQPQHF | TGTGCCAGCAGCTCCAGTGGAGGGGTGGAGCAGCCCCAGCATTTT
TRBJ2-5 | NA | 17 | TRBV7-2 | TRBD2 | CASSSELGTSGQETQYF | TGTGCCAGCAGCTCCGAACTCGGGACTAGCGGCCAAGAGACCCAGTACTTC
TRBJ1-5 | NA | 14 | TRBV10-3 | TRBD1 | CAISPGTANQPQHF | TGTGCCATCAGTCCCGGGACAGCAAATCAGCCCCAGCATTTT
TRBJ1-4 | once | 14 | TRBV5-4 | NA | CASSTTPLNEKLFF | TGTGCCAGCAGCACCACTCCCTTAAATGAAAAACTGTTTTTT
TRBJ2-7 | NA | 16 | TRBV6-1 | TRBD2 | CASREAGTRQTYEQYF | TGTGCCAGCAGAGAAGCTGGGACTAGACAAACCTACGAGCAGTACTTC
TRBJ1-2 | once | 13 | TRBV4-3 | NA | CASSQTTGLGYTF | TGCGCCAGCAGCCAAACTACAGGGCTGGGCTACACCTTC
TRBJ2-2 | few | 15 | TRBV5-4 | NA | CASSLGSGYTGELFF | TGTGCCAGCAGCTTGGGTTCAGGGTACACCGGGGAGCTGTTTTTT
TRBJ1-3 | NA | 14 | TRBV9 | NA | CASSPRRVGNTIYF | TGTGCCAGCAGCCCCCGCAGGGTTGGAAACACCATATATTTT
TRBJ2-3 | NA | 17 | TRBV7-9 | TRBD2 | CASSKGLAGASTDTQYF | TGTGCCAGCAGTAAAGGACTAGCGGGGGCTAGCACAGATACGCAGTATTTT
TRBJ1-2 | NA | 15 | TRBV28 | NA | CASSLLKGGGYGYTF | TGTGCCAGCAGTCTCCTGAAGGGGGGGGGCTATGGCTACACCTTC
TRBJ1-4 | NA | 14 | TRBV3-1/TRBV3-2 | NA | CASSQTGGREKLFF | TGTGCCAGCAGCCAAACGGGGGGACGGGAAAAACTGTTTTTT
TRBJ2-5 | NA | 15 | TRBV28 | TRBD2 | CASSSSGAGFETQYF | TGTGCCAGCAGTTCTAGCGGGGCGGGCTTTGAGACCCAGTACTTC
TRBJ1-5 | few | 14 | TRBV6-2/TRBV6-3 | NA | CASSPDTLNQPQHF | TGTGCCAGCAGTCCCGACACACTGAATCAGCCCCAGCATTTT
TRBJ2-7 | NA | 11 | TRBV2 | NA | CASSLRSEQYF | TGTGCCAGCAGTCTGCGATCCGAGCAGTACTTC
TRBJ2-7 | NA | 15 | TRBV3-1/TRBV3-2 | NA | CASSQEAGISYEQYF | TGTGCCAGCAGCCAAGAAGCTGGTATCTCCTACGAGCAGTACTTC
TRBJ1-2 | NA | 15 | TRBV4-3 | TRBD1 | CASSHRQGGIYGYTF | TGCGCCAGCAGCCACCGACAGGGCGGGATTTATGGCTACACCTTC
TRBJ2-1 | NA | 18 | TRBV9 | TRBD2 | CASSVGAGGRSSYNEQFF | TGTGCCAGCAGCGTAGGAGCGGGGGGCCGAAGCTCCTACAATGAGCAGTTCTTC
TRBJ2-3 | NA | 14 | TRBV5-1 | TRBD1 | CASSLEQGKDTQYF | TGCGCCAGCAGCTTGGAACAGGGGAAAGATACGCAGTATTTT
TRBJ2-5 | NA | 14 | TRBV2 | NA | CASSGGRRGETQYF | TGTGCCAGCAGTGGAGGGAGGCGAGGAGAGACCCAGTACTTC
TRBJ1-5 | NA | 17 | TRBV7-2 | TRBD1 | CASSDRDRSYSNQPQHF | TGTGCCAGCAGCGACCGGGACAGGAGTTATAGCAATCAGCCCCAGCATTTT
TRBJ2-6 | once | 15 | TRBV25-1 | NA | CASSERGSGANVLTF | TGTGCCAGCAGTGAAAGGGGATCTGGGGCCAACGTCCTGACTTTC
TRBJ2-1 | NA | 13 | TRBV12-3/TRBV12-4 | NA | CASSTRTINEQFF | TGTGCCAGCAGCACGAGGACTATCAATGAGCAGTTCTTC
TRBJ1-1 | NA | 15 | TRBV10-3 | TRBD1 | CAISAGRGQGTEAFF | TGTGCCATCAGTGCCGGCAGGGGGCAAGGCACTGAAGCTTTCTTT